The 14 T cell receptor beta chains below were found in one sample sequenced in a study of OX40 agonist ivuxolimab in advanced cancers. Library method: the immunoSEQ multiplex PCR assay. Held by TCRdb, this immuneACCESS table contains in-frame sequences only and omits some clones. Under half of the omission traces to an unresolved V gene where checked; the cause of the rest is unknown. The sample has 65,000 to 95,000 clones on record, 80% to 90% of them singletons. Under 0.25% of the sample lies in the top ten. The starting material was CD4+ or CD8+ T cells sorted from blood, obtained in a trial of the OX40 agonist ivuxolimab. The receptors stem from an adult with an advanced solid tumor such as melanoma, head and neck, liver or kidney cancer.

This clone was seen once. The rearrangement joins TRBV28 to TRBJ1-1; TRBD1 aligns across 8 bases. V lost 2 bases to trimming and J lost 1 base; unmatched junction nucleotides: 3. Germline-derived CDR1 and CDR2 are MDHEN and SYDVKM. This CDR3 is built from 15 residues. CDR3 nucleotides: TGTGCCAGCAGTTTAGCAGGGGGCGCGAACACTGAAGCTTTCTTT. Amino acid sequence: CASSLAGGANTEAFF.

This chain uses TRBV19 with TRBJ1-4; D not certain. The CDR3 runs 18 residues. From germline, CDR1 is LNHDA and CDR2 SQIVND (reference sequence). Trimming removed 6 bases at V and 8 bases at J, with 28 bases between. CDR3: CASRDLIRARLLEEKLFF. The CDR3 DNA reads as TGTGCCAGTAGGGACCTCATACGGGCCAGACTCCTTGAGGAAAAACTGTTTTTT. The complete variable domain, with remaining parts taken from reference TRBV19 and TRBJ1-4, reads DGGITQSPKYLFRKEGQNVTLSCEQNLNHDAMYWYRQDPGQGLRLIYYSQIVNDFQKGDIAEGYSVSREKKESFPLTVTSAQKNPTAFYLCASRDLIRARLLEEKLFFGSGTQLSVL.

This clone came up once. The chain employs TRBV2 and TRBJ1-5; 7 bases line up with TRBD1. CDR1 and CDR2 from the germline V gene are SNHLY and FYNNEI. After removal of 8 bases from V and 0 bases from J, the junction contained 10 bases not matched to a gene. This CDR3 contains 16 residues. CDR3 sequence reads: CASARGLGNSNQPQHF. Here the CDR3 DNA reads TGTGCCAGCGCCAGGGGGTTGGGAAATAGCAATCAGCCCCAGCATTTT.

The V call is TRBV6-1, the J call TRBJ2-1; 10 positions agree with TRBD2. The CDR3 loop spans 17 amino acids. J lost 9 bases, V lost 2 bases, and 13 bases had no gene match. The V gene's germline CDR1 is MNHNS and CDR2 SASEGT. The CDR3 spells CASSELAGAGGLGEQFF. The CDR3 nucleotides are TGTGCCAGCAGTGAACTCGCGGGAGCGGGGGGGTTGGGTGAGCAGTTCTTC.

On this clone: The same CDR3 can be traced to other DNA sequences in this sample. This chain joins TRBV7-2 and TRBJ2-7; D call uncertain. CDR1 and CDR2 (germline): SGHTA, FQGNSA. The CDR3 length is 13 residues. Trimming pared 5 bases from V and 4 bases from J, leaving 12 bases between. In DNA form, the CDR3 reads TGTGCCAGCAGCCTGCGCATGGGATACGAGCAGTACTTC. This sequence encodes CASSLRMGYEQYF.

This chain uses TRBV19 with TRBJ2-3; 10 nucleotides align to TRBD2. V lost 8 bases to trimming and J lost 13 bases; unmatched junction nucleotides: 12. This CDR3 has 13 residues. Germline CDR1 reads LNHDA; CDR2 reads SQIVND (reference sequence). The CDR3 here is CASSSHERGGKYF. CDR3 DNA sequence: TGTGCCAGTTCATCCCACGAGCGGGGGGGAAAGTATTTT.

The CDR3 protein is CASSVPRPGSPLHF. CDR3 DNA sequence: TGTGCCAGCAGTGTGCCCCGGCCGGGTTCACCCCTCCACTTT. The gene calls are TRBV2 and TRBJ1-6; D not resolved. CDR3 length equals 14 residues. CDR1 is SNHLY, CDR2 FYNNEI, per germline. V lost 4 bases, J lost 9 bases, and 13 bases lay in between. Looking up the rest from reference TRBV2 and TRBJ1-6 gives the full variable domain: EPEVTQTPSHQVTQMGQEVILRCVPISNHLYFYWYRQILGQKVEFLVSFYNNEISEKSEIFDDQFSVERPDGSNFTLKIRSTKLEDSAMYFCASSVPRPGSPLHFGNGTRLTVT.

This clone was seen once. DNA of the CDR3: TGTGCCAGCAGCTTGGAGGCAGGGCAATACTCCTACGAGCAGTACTTC. This encodes CASSLEAGQYSYEQYF. The chain carries TRBV5-5 and TRBJ2-7; D might be TRBD1 (5 bases). The germline V and J ends were trimmed by 0 bases and 0 bases, with 13 bases remaining between them. CDR1 is SGHKS, CDR2 YYEKEE, per germline (reference sequence). This CDR3 spans 16 amino acids.

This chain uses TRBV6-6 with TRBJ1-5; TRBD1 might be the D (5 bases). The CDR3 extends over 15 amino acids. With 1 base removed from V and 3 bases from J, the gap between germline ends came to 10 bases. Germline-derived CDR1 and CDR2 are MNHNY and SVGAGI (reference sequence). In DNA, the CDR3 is TGTGCCAGCAGTTACTTGGGGGGAAACAATCAGCCCCAGCATTTT. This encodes CASSYLGGNNQPQHF.

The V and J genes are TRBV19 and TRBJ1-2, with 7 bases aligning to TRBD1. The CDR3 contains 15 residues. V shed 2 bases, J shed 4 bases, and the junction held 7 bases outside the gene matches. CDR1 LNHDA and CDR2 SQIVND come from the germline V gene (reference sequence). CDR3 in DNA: TGTGCCAGTAGTATACAATGGACAGGAATCTATGGCTACACCTTC. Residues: CASSIQWTGIYGYTF.

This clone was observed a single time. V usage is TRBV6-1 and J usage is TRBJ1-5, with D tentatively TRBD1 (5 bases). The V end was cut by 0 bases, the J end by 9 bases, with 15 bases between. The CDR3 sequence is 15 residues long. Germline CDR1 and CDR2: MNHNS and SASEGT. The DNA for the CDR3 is TGTGCCAGCAGTGAAGCACGGAATGGGGGTTGGCCCCAGCATTTT. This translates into CASSEARNGGWPQHF.

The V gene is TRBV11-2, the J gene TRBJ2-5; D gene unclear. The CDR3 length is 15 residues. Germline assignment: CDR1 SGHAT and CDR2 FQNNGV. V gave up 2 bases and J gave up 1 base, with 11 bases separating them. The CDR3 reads CASSLMWTGQETQYF. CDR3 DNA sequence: TGTGCCAGCAGCTTAATGTGGACCGGCCAAGAGACCCAGTACTTC.

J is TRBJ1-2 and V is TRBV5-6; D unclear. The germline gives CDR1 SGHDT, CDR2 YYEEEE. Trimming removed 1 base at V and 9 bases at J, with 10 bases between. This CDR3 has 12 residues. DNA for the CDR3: TGTGCCAGCAGCTTGATACAGTCGAGCTACACCTTC. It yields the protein CASSLIQSSYTF.

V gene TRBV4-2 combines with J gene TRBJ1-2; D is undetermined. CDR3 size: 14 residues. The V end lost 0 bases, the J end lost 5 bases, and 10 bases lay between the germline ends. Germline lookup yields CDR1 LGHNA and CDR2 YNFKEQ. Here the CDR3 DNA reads TGTGCCAGCAGCCAAGAACCTTCGGGGTATGGCTACACCTTC. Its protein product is CASSQEPSGYGYTF.